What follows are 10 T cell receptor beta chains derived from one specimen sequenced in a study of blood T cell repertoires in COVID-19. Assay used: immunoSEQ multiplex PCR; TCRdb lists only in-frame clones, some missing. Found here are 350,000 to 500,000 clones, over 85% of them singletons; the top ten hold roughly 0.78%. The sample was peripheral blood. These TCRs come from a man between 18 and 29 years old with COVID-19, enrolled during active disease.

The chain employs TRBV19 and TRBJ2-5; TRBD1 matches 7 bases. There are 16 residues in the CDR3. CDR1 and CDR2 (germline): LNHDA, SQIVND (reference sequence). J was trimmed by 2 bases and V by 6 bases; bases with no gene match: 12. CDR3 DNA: TGTGCCAGTAGCCGGGTCAGGGGGTATCGACAAGAGACCCAGTACTTC. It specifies CASSRVRGYRQETQYF.

CDR3 protein: CASRRTGSYYGYTF. The CDR3 nucleotides are TGCGCCAGCAGGCGTACAGGGTCCTACTATGGCTACACCTTC. V usage is TRBV10-1 and J usage is TRBJ1-2; possible D gene TRBD1, 6 bases. Germline V gene lookup returns CDR1 WNHNN and CDR2 SYGVQD (reference sequence). Deletions cut 6 bases from V and 3 bases from J, with 14 bases between. The CDR3 loop spans 14 amino acids.

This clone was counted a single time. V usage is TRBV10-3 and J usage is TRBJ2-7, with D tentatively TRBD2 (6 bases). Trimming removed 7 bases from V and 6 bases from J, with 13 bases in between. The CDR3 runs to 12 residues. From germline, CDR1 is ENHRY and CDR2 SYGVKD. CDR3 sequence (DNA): TGTGCCATCACCAACGGGGGATCCGAGCAGTACTTC. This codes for CAITNGGSEQYF.

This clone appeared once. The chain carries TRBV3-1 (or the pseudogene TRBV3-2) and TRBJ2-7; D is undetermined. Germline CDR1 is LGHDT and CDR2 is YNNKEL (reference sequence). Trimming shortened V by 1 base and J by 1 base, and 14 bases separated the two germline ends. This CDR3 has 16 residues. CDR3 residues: CASSQGNQAGSYEQYF. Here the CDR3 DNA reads TGTGCCAGCAGCCAAGGTAACCAGGCAGGTTCCTACGAGCAGTACTTC.

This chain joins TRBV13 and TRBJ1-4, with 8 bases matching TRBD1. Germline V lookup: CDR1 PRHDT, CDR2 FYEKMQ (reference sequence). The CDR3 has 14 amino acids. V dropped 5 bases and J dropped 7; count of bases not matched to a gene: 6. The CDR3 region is CASSGDRGREKLFF. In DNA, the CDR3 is TGTGCCAGCAGCGGAGACAGGGGCCGTGAAAAACTGTTTTTT.

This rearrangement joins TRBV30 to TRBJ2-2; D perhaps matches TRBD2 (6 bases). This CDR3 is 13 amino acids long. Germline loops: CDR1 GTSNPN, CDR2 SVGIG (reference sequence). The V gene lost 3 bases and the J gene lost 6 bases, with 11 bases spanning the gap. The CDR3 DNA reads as TGTGCCTGGAGGGGGGGATCTCCCGGGGAGCTGTTTTTT. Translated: CAWRGGSPGELFF.

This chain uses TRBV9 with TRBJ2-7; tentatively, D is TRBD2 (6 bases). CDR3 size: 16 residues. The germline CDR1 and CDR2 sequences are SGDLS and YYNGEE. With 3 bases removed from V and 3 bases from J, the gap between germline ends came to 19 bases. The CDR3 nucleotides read TGTGCCAGCAGCGCGGCCCCTGGGGCGGGAATCTACGAGCAGTACTTC. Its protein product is CASSAAPGAGIYEQYF.

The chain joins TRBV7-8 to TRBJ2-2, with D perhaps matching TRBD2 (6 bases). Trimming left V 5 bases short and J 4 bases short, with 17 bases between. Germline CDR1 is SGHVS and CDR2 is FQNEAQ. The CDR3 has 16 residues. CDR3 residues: CASSLRDSSSTGELFF. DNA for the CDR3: TGTGCCAGCAGCCTCAGGGACTCGTCGAGCACCGGGGAGCTGTTTTTT.

The CDR3 protein is CASSSDRVGNTIYF. CDR3 sequence (DNA): TGTGCCAGCAGTTCGGACAGGGTGGGAAACACCATATATTTT. The rearrangement uses TRBV6-5 and TRBJ1-3, with 8 bases lining up with TRBD1. Germline trimming cut 4 bases from V and 4 bases from J; bases unmatched to any gene: 3. This CDR3 comprises 14 residues. The germline V gene has CDR1 MNHEY and CDR2 SVGAGI.

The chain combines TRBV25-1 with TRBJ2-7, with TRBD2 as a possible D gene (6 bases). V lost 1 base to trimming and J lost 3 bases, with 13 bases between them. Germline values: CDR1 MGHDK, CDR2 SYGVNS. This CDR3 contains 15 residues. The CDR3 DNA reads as TGTGCCAGCAGTGAATCCGAAATGGGAGGCTACGAGCAGTACTTC. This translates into CASSESEMGGYEQYF.